These T cell receptor beta chains were read from a single sample in a study of cytomegalovirus exposure and HLA in healthy donors. Repertoires were generated with immunoSEQ multiplex PCR, while TCRdb's copy carries only in-frame clones and drops some. The sample has around 190,000 clones, 70% to 75% seen once. Sequencing was carried out using PBMCs. These receptors all stem from a man aged 25 to 40 in good health and CMV-seropositive. Both conserved end residues are part of each CDR3. D genes are given only for firm matches. Rows may omit the clone size; those that give it use once, few, many or a size class.

len	d_gene	j_gene	abundance	v_gene	CDR3aa	CDR3nt
15	TRBD2	TRBJ2-3	.	TRBV6-5	CASRLAGLSPYTQYF	TGTGCCAGCAGATTAGCGGGGCTGTCTCCTTATACGCAGTATTTT
12	.	TRBJ2-6	once	TRBV19	CASTVGANVLTF	TGTGCCAGTACCGTAGGGGCCAACGTCCTGACTTTC
12	.	TRBJ1-2	.	TRBV29-1	CSVPLTGEGYTF	TGCAGCGTCCCGCTGACCGGGGAAGGCTACACCTTC
13	.	TRBJ1-2	.	TRBV6-1	CASSEKTPYGYTF	TGTGCCAGCAGTGAAAAAACACCTTATGGCTACACCTTC
15	TRBD1	TRBJ1-2	.	TRBV5-8	CASSTWAGGNYGYTF	TGTGCCAGCAGCACATGGGCAGGGGGGAACTATGGCTACACCTTC
15	TRBD2	TRBJ2-7	.	TRBV18	CASSPRTSGSHEQYF	TGTGCCAGCTCACCCCGGACTAGCGGGAGCCACGAGCAGTACTTC
13	.	TRBJ2-5	once	TRBV10-3	CATSGGAKETQYF	TGTGCCACCTCAGGCGGGGCCAAAGAGACCCAGTACTTC
14	.	TRBJ1-1	few	TRBV11-2	CASSPDRTRGEAFF	TGTGCCAGCAGCCCAGACCGGACCCGAGGGGAAGCTTTCTTT
15	.	TRBJ2-7	few	TRBV11-2	CASSQRPNGFYEQYF	TGTGCCAGCAGCCAGCGTCCTAACGGGTTCTACGAGCAGTACTTC
16	TRBD1	TRBJ1-2	.	TRBV7-2	CASSLEGARGIYGYTF	TGTGCCAGCAGCTTAGAGGGGGCCAGGGGGATCTATGGCTACACCTTC
13	.	TRBJ2-7	.	TRBV7-9	CASSPPVAYEQYF	TGTGCCAGCAGCCCCCCAGTCGCCTACGAGCAGTACTTC
18	.	TRBJ2-1	.	TRBV4-1	CASSQEGTAGMAYNEQFF	TGCGCCAGCAGCCAAGAGGGCACGGCGGGAATGGCCTACAATGAGCAGTTCTTC
18	.	TRBJ2-5	once	TRBV23-1	CASSPPVWDIRMWETQYF	TGCGCCAGCAGTCCCCCCGTTTGGGACATCAGAATGTGGGAGACCCAGTACTTC
14	TRBD1	TRBJ1-1	.	TRBV5-1	CASSFGGGTVEAFF	TGCGCCAGCAGCTTCGGTGGGGGGACAGTTGAAGCTTTCTTT
18	.	TRBJ1-6	.	TRBV9	CASSVAGRGGSYNSPLHF	TGTGCCAGCAGCGTAGCCGGCAGGGGTGGCTCCTATAATTCACCCCTCCACTTT
12	TRBD1	TRBJ1-1	.	TRBV30	CAWSVGGASAFF	TGTGCCTGGAGTGTAGGGGGCGCCTCAGCTTTCTTT
14	.	TRBJ2-7	.	TRBV5-4	CASSLMAGAYEQYF	TGTGCCAGCAGCCTCATGGCAGGGGCCTACGAGCAGTACTTC
14	.	TRBJ2-7	.	TRBV7-2	CASTPAGGGYEQYF	TGTGCCAGCACCCCCGCTGGCGGAGGTTACGAGCAGTACTTC
17	TRBD2	TRBJ2-3	.	TRBV7-2	CASSLAPSGRGTDTQYF	TGTGCCAGCAGCTTAGCGCCAAGCGGGAGGGGCACAGATACGCAGTATTTT
14	TRBD1	TRBJ1-1	once	TRBV7-8	CASSLTTGRTEAFF	TGTGCCAGCAGCTTAACGACAGGGCGGACTGAAGCTTTCTTT
18	.	TRBJ1-3	once	TRBV4-1	CASSQERGSVNSGNTIYF	TGCGCCAGCAGCCAAGAGCGGGGTTCCGTCAACTCTGGAAACACCATATATTTT
13	.	TRBJ2-7	.	TRBV6-5	CASRDQGMYEQYF	TGTGCCAGCAGGGACCAGGGGATGTACGAGCAGTACTTC
15	TRBD1	TRBJ2-7	.	TRBV7-9	CASSLEGTGSYEQYF	TGTGCCAGCAGCTTAGAAGGGACAGGGAGTTACGAGCAGTACTTC
18	.	TRBJ1-5	.	TRBV2	CASSPWRPNSLSNQPQHF	TGTGCCAGCAGCCCATGGAGACCCAATTCCCTAAGCAATCAGCCCCAGCATTTT
12	.	TRBJ2-5	.	TRBV7-2	CASSLDRGTQYF	TGTGCCAGCAGCTTAGACCGGGGGACCCAGTACTTC
15	TRBD2	TRBJ2-5	.	TRBV6-5	CASSYSWLAGETQYF	TGTGCCAGCAGTTACTCTTGGCTAGCGGGGGAGACCCAGTACTTC
14	TRBD2	TRBJ2-7	.	TRBV29-1	CSVRTSGGSYEQYF	TGCAGCGTCAGGACTAGCGGAGGCTCCTACGAGCAGTACTTC
13	.	TRBJ2-5	.	TRBV7-9	CASSLGQVETQYF	TGTGCCAGCAGCTTAGGACAGGTAGAGACCCAGTACTTC
14	.	TRBJ1-3	.	TRBV9	CASSVDRAGNTIYF	TGTGCCAGCAGCGTAGACAGGGCCGGAAACACCATATATTTT
14	.	TRBJ1-6	.	TRBV6-5	CASQSSSYNSPLHF	TGTGCCTCTCAGTCGTCCTCCTATAATTCACCCCTCCACTTT
13	.	TRBJ2-5	once	TRBV6-6	CASSEVTQETQYF	TGTGCCAGCAGTGAGGTGACCCAAGAGACCCAGTACTTC
14	TRBD2	TRBJ2-5	.	TRBV5-1	CASELAGGKETQYF	TGCGCCAGCGAGCTAGCGGGGGGCAAAGAGACCCAGTACTTC
16	.	TRBJ1-4	few	TRBV5-8	CASSFRGGIANEKLFF	TGTGCCAGCAGCTTTCGCGGGGGCATTGCTAATGAAAAACTGTTTTTT
15	TRBD2	TRBJ2-4	.	TRBV6-1	CASSYSGGPRDIQYF	TGTGCCAGCAGCTATTCGGGGGGGCCTAGGGACATTCAGTACTTC
14	TRBD1	TRBJ1-4	.	TRBV30	CAWSVAQGWEKLFF	TGTGCCTGGAGTGTAGCACAGGGGTGGGAAAAACTGTTTTTT
13	TRBD1	TRBJ1-1	.	TRBV6-5	CASRGQGLTEAFF	TGTGCCAGCAGGGGACAGGGGTTGACTGAAGCTTTCTTT
15	.	TRBJ1-2	.	TRBV11-2	CASSLGPGQPYGYTF	TGTGCCAGCAGCTTAGGACCTGGACAGCCCTATGGCTACACCTTC
16	.	TRBJ1-5	few	TRBV28	CASSHRDKGWSQPQHF	TGTGCCAGCAGTCACCGGGACAAAGGGTGGTCACAGCCCCAGCATTTT
17	TRBD1	TRBJ1-1	.	TRBV5-1	CASSLVGQGRMNTEAFF	TGCGCCAGCAGCTTGGTGGGACAGGGGAGGATGAACACTGAAGCTTTCTTT
15	.	TRBJ2-6	.	TRBV29-1	CSVGMRAPGANVLTF	TGCAGCGTTGGGATGAGGGCTCCTGGGGCCAACGTCCTGACTTTC
15	.	TRBJ1-3	few	TRBV6-1	CASSNQGNSGNTIYF	TGTGCCAGCAGCAACCAGGGGAATTCTGGAAACACCATATATTTT
15	.	TRBJ1-3	.	TRBV9	CASSKQAASGNTIYF	TGTGCCAGTTCGAAGCAGGCAGCCTCTGGAAACACCATATATTTT
13	TRBD1	TRBJ2-7	.	TRBV23-1	CASRHRGRYEQYF	TGCGCCAGCAGACACAGGGGGCGATACGAGCAGTACTTC
12	.	TRBJ1-1	few	TRBV28	CASSSGDTEAFF	TGTGCCAGCAGTTCAGGGGACACTGAAGCTTTCTTT
16	TRBD1	TRBJ2-1	.	TRBV28	CASSPFRQGTYNEQFF	TGTGCCAGCAGCCCTTTCAGACAGGGGACCTACAATGAGCAGTTCTTC
15	.	TRBJ1-6	.	TRBV5-1	CASSFRETYNSPLHF	TGCGCCAGCAGCTTCAGGGAAACCTATAATTCACCCCTCCACTTT